Below are 27 T cell receptor delta chains sequenced from a single sample in a study of γδ T cells in repeated Plasmodium falciparum infection. Vgamma9/Vdelta2+ and Vdelta2-negative gammadelta T cells were flow-sorted from PBMC for bulk sequencing. TCRdb re-called clones from the multiplex PCR reads using CATT. The profile shows 45,000 to 50,000 delta-chain clones, about 1.6% of them singletons. The source material was gamma-delta T cells from blood. These receptors all stem from a pool of human donors (malaria-infected and uninfected, not separated).

This clone has only a few counts. Translating this DNA gives a protein that differs at residue 3 from the TCRdb one, which belongs to a much larger clone; a read error is likely, and the protein shown is this translation. CDR3 amino acids: CAFGEDPTLVLGDISRGALTAQLFF. The CDR3 DNA reads as TGTGCTTTTGGGGAAGATCCTACGCTCGTACTGGGGGATATTTCACGTGGGGCTTTGACAGCACAACTCTTCTTT. The chain is built from TRDV1 and TRDJ2, with TRDD3 identical over 11 bases. TCRdb offers no J gene call, so here the DNA was matched to germline to obtain one. Germline loops: CDR1 TSWWSYY, CDR2 QGS. The CDR3 runs to 25 residues.

At least ten counts were recorded for this clone. The TCRdb protein, from a much larger clone, departs from this DNA's translation at residue 3, likely by read error; the protein shown derives from the DNA. The V call is TRDV1, the J call TRDJ1; possibly TRDD3 for D (6 bases). This CDR3 spans 13 amino acids. Germline loops: CDR1 TSWWSYY, CDR2 QGS. The DNA of the CDR3 is TGTGCTCCTGGGGCCCTAACCACCGATAAACTCATCTTT. This translates into CAPGALTTDKLIF.

This clone occurred many times. The mismatch at residue 11 between this DNA's translation and the TCRdb protein of a much larger clone likely reflects a read error; the protein shown is translated from the DNA. V and J are TRDV3 and TRDJ1, with 8 bases matching TRDD3. CDR1 is TVYSNPD, CDR2 GDNSRS, per germline (reference sequence). The trim removed 3 bases at V and 0 bases at J, leaving 24 bases unmatched. CDR3 length equals 20 residues. The CDR3 DNA reads as TGTGCCTTCATCCCGTTGCTAGTGGGGGATGCCCCGATGTACACCGATAAACTCATCTTT. Protein sequence: CAFIPLLVGDAPMYTDKLIF.

In regard to this clone: A far larger clone lies a single base away; this is likely a read error. The sample carries other DNA sequences with the same CDR3. The chain employs TRDV2 and TRDJ1; 9 bases map to TRDD3. The J gene was missing in TCRdb and was found by matching the end of the DNA to germline. V lost 3 bases and J lost 5; bases outside the gene matches: 15. CDR1 is GEAIGNYY and CDR2 is EKD in the germline V gene. This CDR3 is built from 17 residues. The CDR3 DNA follows: TGTGCCTGTGACCCATCACGCACGGGGGGATACCCAGATAAACTCATCTTT. Translated, it gives CACDPSRTGGYPDKLIF.

This clone is classed as medium-sized. This chain links TRDV1 with TRDJ1, with 7 bases identical to TRDD2. The CDR3 runs 15 residues. The V and J ends lost 3 bases and 4 bases, in that order; junction bases with no gene match: 8. Per the germline V gene, CDR1 is TSWWSYY and CDR2 is QGS. CDR3 DNA sequence: TGTGCTCTTGGGGAGCCGCGCTTCCTAAGCGATAAACTCATCTTT. Protein: CALGEPRFLSDKLIF.

On this clone itself: TCRdb records a much larger clone's protein for this DNA, with a difference at residue 15 that likely arises from a read error; the protein given is the translation of the DNA. The chain combines TRDV1 with TRDJ1; 8 positions match TRDD3. Germline matching of the DNA provided the J gene here, since TCRdb leaves it blank. This CDR3 is built from 21 residues. Germline V gene lookup returns CDR1 TSWWSYY and CDR2 QGS. The CDR3 DNA reads TGTGCTCATGGGGAACTAACCTTCGGTCGACTACTGGGGGCGTGCACCGATAAACTCATCTTT. This sequence encodes CAHGELTFGRLLGACTDKLIF.

This clone was recorded a few times. The chain employs TRDV1 and TRDJ2; 9 bases match TRDD3. TCRdb leaves out the J gene; it was filled in here by matching the DNA to germline. This CDR3 contains 22 residues. The germline V gene encodes CDR1 TSWWSYY and CDR2 QGS. The junction had 20 bases not matched to a gene; V was cut back by 2 bases and J by 1 base. The CDR3 protein is CALGEIWPIPVLGEDLTAQLFF. CDR3 DNA sequence: TGTGCTCTTGGGGAAATATGGCCCATTCCGGTACTGGGGGAGGATTTGACAGCACAACTCTTCTTT.

This clone has a count of ten or more. This DNA's translation and the protein TCRdb lists, from a much larger clone, do not match at residue 3, likely due to a read error; the protein shown is translated from the DNA. The chain employs TRDV2 and TRDJ1, with TRDD3 matching 10 bases. No J segment appears in TCRdb, so it was assigned here by matching the sequence to germline. Germline V CDR1 and CDR2: GEAIGNYY, EKD. The CDR3 extends over 23 amino acids. J gave up 1 base and V 9 bases, and 34 bases lay outside the gene matches. The CDR3 DNA is TGTGCCCGTGGCAAACACTTCCTAATGAGGGGGATACGCTCCCGGGGTTGCACCGATAAACTCATCTTT. Translation: CARGKHFLMRGIRSRGCTDKLIF.

This clone came up many times. A single base is all that separates this from a far larger clone, so a read error is likely. Other DNA sequences in this sample translate to the same CDR3. The chain recombines TRDV1 with TRDJ4; 9 bases fit TRDD3. From germline, CDR1 is TSWWSYY and CDR2 QGS. The CDR3 spans 19 residues. The CDR3: CALGVSFPPRTGGDRPLIF. The DNA for the CDR3 is TGTGCTCTTGGGGTGAGCTTCCCACCCCGTACTGGGGGAGACAGACCACTGATCTTT.

Turning to this clone: A read error likely explains this, since a far larger clone differs by one base. This same CDR3 is encoded by further DNA sequences in the sample. The chain recombines TRDV1 with TRDJ1; possibly TRDD3 for D (6 bases). CDR1 and CDR2 (germline): TSWWSYY, QGS. V was pared by 2 bases and J by 6 bases, with 22 bases between. CDR3 length equals 17 residues. The CDR3 loop reads CALGETLPLYWENKLIF. In nucleotides, the CDR3 is TGTGCTCTTGGGGAAACTCTCCCACTGTACTGGGAGAATAAACTCATCTTT.

This clone has a count of ten or more. The identical CDR3 is also encoded by other nucleotide sequences in the sample. The chain combines TRDV2 with TRDJ3; no clear D. The J gene, not given by TCRdb, was assigned here from a germline match of the nucleotide sequence. This CDR3 region has 17 residues. Germline V gene lookup returns CDR1 GEAIGNYY and CDR2 EKD. Trimming shortened V by 4 bases and J by 0 bases, and 12 bases separated the two germline ends. DNA of the CDR3: TGTGCCTGTGAGGCGGTAGTCAGCTCCTGGGACACCCGACAGATGTTTTTC. It yields the protein CACEAVVSSWDTRQMFF.

This clone occurred many times. V and J are TRDV1 and TRDJ1; TRDD3 agrees at 10 bases. CDR1 TSWWSYY and CDR2 QGS come from the germline V gene. The CDR3 length is 28 residues. V shed 0 bases, J shed 3 bases, and the junction held 40 bases outside the gene matches. CDR3 in amino acids: CALGELGRGPFLRTGGSRSYLPPDKLIF. CDR3 in DNA: TGTGCTCTTGGGGAACTGGGAAGGGGCCCCTTCCTCCGTACTGGGGGATCCCGATCCTACTTACCTCCCGATAAACTCATCTTT.

This clone was counted between two and nine times. TCRdb attributes to this sequence the protein of a much larger clone, which differs from the DNA translation at residue 6; a read error is likely, and the protein displayed is translated from the DNA. This CDR3 is CALGEGSTPRPTRTYTDKLIF. The CDR3 DNA follows: TGTGCTCTTGGGGAAGGCTCTACTCCACGTCCGACCCGGACGTACACCGATAAACTCATCTTT. V gene TRDV1 combines with J gene TRDJ1; D is uncertain. TCRdb is silent on the J gene; assignment here came from matching the DNA to germline. CDR1 is TSWWSYY and CDR2 is QGS in the germline V gene. The CDR3 spans 21 residues. The V and J ends lost 2 bases and 0 bases respectively, with 28 bases between them.

In regard to this clone: For this DNA, TCRdb reports the protein of a much larger clone, which diverges at residue 10, most likely from a read error; the protein presented here is translated directly from the DNA. The chain recombines TRDV1 with TRDJ1; 13 positions match TRDD3. CDR1 is TSWWSYY, CDR2 QGS, per germline. The CDR3 is made up of 23 amino acids. The CDR3 here is CALGEDRRIALGDTLRYTDKLIF. The CDR3 nucleotides read TGTGCTCTTGGGGAAGATAGAAGAATTGCACTGGGGGATACGCTCCGATACACTGATAAACTCATCTTT.

Note on this clone: A far larger clone is only one base removed, so a read error is likely. The V and J genes are TRDV1 and TRDJ1, with 7 bases matching TRDD3. TCRdb offers no J gene call, so here the DNA was matched to germline to obtain one. The V gene's germline CDR1 is TSWWSYY and CDR2 QGS. The CDR3 covers 22 residues. CDR3 residues: CALFLRSLTGARILVHTDKLIF. Written as DNA, the CDR3 is TGCGCTCTCTTTCTACGCTCCCTTACTGGGGCCCGAATCCTCGTTCACACCGATAAACTCATCTTT.

Regarding this clone: TCRdb's protein, taken from a much larger clone, differs from this DNA's translation at residue 5, likely owing to a read error; the protein displayed comes from the DNA. The chain joins TRDV3 to TRDJ1; D remains ambiguous. V gave up 2 bases and J gave up 6 bases, with 16 bases separating them. The CDR3 is 13 amino acids. The germline CDR1 and CDR2 sequences are TVYSNPD and GDNSRS (reference sequence). The CDR3 DNA sequence: TGTGCCTTTTCCGTCCTTTCCGCGAATAAACTCATCTTT. It specifies CAFSVLSANKLIF.

This rearrangement joins TRAV23/DV6 to TRDJ3; D may be TRDD3 (5 bases). TCRdb records no J gene; here it was assigned by comparing the DNA to germline. Germline V CDR1 and CDR2: NTAFDY, IRPDVSE (reference sequence). The CDR3 length is 13 residues. V dropped 5 bases and J dropped 14 bases, with 17 bases sitting between them. In nucleotides, the CDR3 is TGTGCAGCGCCCTCCTGGGAAAAAAGACAGATGTTTTTC. Amino acids: CAAPSWEKRQMFF.

This clone showed up many times. V is TRDV3 and J is TRDJ1; 9 bases map to TRDD3. Germline-derived CDR1 and CDR2 are TVYSNPD and GDNSRS (reference sequence). CDR3 length: 19 residues. The V and J ends lost 1 base and 3 bases, in that order; junction bases with no gene match: 21. For the CDR3, the DNA is TGTGCCTTTATGGGCCATCGGGGGATACCTCCAAAAGGGCCCGATAAACTCATCTTT. It encodes CAFMGHRGIPPKGPDKLIF.

This clone was seen more than once but under ten times. TCRdb records a much larger clone's protein for this DNA, with a difference at residue 16 that likely arises from a read error; the protein given is the translation of the DNA. V is TRDV1 and J is TRDJ1; D may be TRDD3 (5 bases). The J gene was missing in TCRdb and was found by matching the end of the DNA to germline. Germline CDR1 TSWWSYY, CDR2 QGS. The CDR3 contains 19 residues. The CDR3 reads CALGHTSSWVVLYTDELIF. The CDR3 region has the DNA TGTGCTCTTGGGCATACTTCAAGCTGGGTGGTTCTGTACACCGATGAACTCATCTTT.

This clone was recorded a few times. TCRdb shows a much larger clone's protein in place of this DNA's translation, and the two differ at residue 9, likely through a read error; the protein shown is translated from the DNA. V and J are TRDV2 and TRDJ1; TRDD3 agrees at 10 bases. In the absence of a J gene in TCRdb, the DNA was matched to germline to assign it here. J was trimmed by 2 bases and V by 2 bases; bases with no gene match: 10. Germline V gene data show CDR1 as GEAIGNYY and CDR2 as EKD. The CDR3 has 17 amino acids. The CDR3 region is CACDILGDRGRTDKLIF. The CDR3 nucleotides read TGTGCCTGTGACATCCTGGGGGATAGAGGTCGGACCGATAAACTCATCTTT.

A note on this clone: TCRdb pairs this DNA with a much larger clone's protein that differs at residue 21, likely a read error; the protein shown was translated from the DNA. This chain links TRDV1 with TRDJ1, with 11 bases matching TRDD3. TCRdb leaves out the J gene; it was filled in here by matching the DNA to germline. The CDR3 contains 24 residues. CDR1 is TSWWSYY, CDR2 QGS, per germline. In DNA, the CDR3 is TGTGCTCTTGGGGTTTGTTCCTACGCTACGAGAAACTGGGGGATAACAGGATTCACCGATAGACTCATCTTT. It is translated as CALGVCSYATRNWGITGFTDRLIF.

A note on this clone: TCRdb has a much larger clone's protein, which differs at residue 14 from the translation of this DNA, likely because of a read error; what is shown is the protein translated from the DNA. The V gene is TRDV2; the J gene was not called; the tabulated D call, TRDD3, remains unverified against the DNA. Germline CDR1 reads GEAIGNYY; CDR2 reads EKD. The CDR3 has 16 residues. For the CDR3, the DNA is TGTGCCTGTGACTCTTTACTGGGGGAGACGGCCGATAAACCCATCTTT. The encoded protein is CACDSLLGETADKPIF.

This clone turned up a few times. A much larger clone differs from this one at a single base, so this may be a read error. The gene calls are TRDV1 and TRDJ1; possibly TRDD3 for D (6 bases). The J gene is not listed in TCRdb, so it was assigned here from a DNA match to germline. Per the germline V gene, CDR1 is TSWWSYY and CDR2 is QGS. V was shortened by 3 bases and J by 0 bases, with 26 bases between the two germline ends. This CDR3 is built from 20 residues. The CDR3 DNA reads as TGTGCTCTTGGGGACCCCGCCATACCCCAAGTGGGGGTATACACCGATAAACTCATCTTT. Its protein product is CALGDPAIPQVGVYTDKLIF.

Many counts were recorded for this clone. The CDR3 nucleotides are TGTGCTCTTGGGGAACCGGGGGCCCTTAGGGGATACGGGGACACCGATAAACTCATCTTT. Its translation: CALGEPGALRGYGDTDKLIF. The V and J genes are TRDV1 and TRDJ1; 9 bases match TRDD3. The CDR3 has 20 amino acids. Germline CDR1 TSWWSYY, CDR2 QGS. V lost 1 base to trimming and J lost 0 bases; unmatched junction nucleotides: 15.

This clone was seen at least ten times. The TCRdb protein, from a much larger clone, departs from this DNA's translation at residue 10, likely by read error; the protein shown derives from the DNA. The rearrangement uses TRDV2 and TRDJ1, with D perhaps matching TRDD3 (5 bases). The J gene, left out of TCRdb, was set here by checking the DNA against germline. The length of the CDR3 is 17 residues. Trimming stripped 0 bases from V and 0 bases from J, with 16 bases between. In germline, CDR1 is GEAIGNYY, CDR2 EKD. CDR3 amino acids: CACDTLAPGEYTDKLIF. The CDR3 region has the DNA TGTGCCTGTGACACCCTCGCCCCAGGGGAATACACCGATAAACTCATCTTT.

This clone was counted only a few times. TCRdb shows a much larger clone's protein in place of this DNA's translation, and the two differ at residue 24, likely through a read error; the protein shown is translated from the DNA. The V gene was identified as TRDV1, while no J gene was called; whether TRDD3, the table's D call, matches the DNA was not checked. This CDR3 contains 26 residues. CDR1 is TSWWSYY, CDR2 QGS, per germline. The CDR3 loop reads CALGKLIQSKEGYWGMRGSYTDKPIF. CDR3 DNA sequence: TGTGCTCTTGGGAAACTAATCCAGTCCAAAGAGGGGTACTGGGGGATGAGAGGATCGTACACCGATAAACCCATCTTT.

Many counts were recorded for this clone. A far larger clone lies a single base away; this is likely a read error. The chain links TRDV2 to TRDJ1; TRDD3 aligns across 7 bases. V dropped 4 bases and J dropped 5; count of bases not matched to a gene: 15. This CDR3 is built from 16 residues. CDR1 is GEAIGNYY and CDR2 is EKD in the germline V gene. Here the CDR3 DNA reads TGTGCCTGTGAATCTGCGGCCAAATGGGGGAGAGATAAACTCATCTTT. This gives the protein CACESAAKWGRDKLIF.